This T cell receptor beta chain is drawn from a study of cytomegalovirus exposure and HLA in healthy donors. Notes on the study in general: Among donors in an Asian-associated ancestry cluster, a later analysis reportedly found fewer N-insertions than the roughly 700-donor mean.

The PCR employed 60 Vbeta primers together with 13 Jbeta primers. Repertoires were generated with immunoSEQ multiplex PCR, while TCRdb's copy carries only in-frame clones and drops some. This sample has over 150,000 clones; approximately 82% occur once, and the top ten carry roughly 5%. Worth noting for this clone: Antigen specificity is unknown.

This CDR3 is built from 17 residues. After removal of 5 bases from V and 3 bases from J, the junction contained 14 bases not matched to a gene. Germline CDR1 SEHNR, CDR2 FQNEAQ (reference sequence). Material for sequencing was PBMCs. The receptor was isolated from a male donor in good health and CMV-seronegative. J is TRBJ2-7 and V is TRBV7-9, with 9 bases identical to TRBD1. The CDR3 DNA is TGTGCCAGCAGCCGAGGGAGAATTGGACAGGGGTACTACGAGCAGTACTTC. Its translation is CASSRGRIGQGYYEQYF.